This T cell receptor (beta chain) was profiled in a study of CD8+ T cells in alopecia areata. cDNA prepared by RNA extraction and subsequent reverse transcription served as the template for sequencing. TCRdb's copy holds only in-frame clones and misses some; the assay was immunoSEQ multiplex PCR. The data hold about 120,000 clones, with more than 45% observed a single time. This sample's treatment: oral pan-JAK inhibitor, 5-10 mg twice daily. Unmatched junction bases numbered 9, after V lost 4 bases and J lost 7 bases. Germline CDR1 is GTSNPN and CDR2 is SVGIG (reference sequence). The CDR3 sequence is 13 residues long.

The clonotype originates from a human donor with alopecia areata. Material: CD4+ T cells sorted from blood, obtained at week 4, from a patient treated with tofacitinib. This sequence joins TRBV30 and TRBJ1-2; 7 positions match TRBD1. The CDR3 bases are TGTGCCTGGACTTTAACAGGGGCGGGTGGCTACACCTTC. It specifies CAWTLTGAGGYTF.